The sequence of this TCR beta chain was determined in a study of T cell responses to AZD1222 COVID-19 vaccine. Study-level points and caveats: A rise in Spike-specific TCR breadth and depth followed two AZD1222 doses.

Profiled with immunoSEQ multiplex PCR; TCRdb holds only in-frame clones, not every one. The sample lists some 130,000 clones, around 85% occurring once. The CDR3 is made up of 15 amino acids. Trimming took off 4 bases at V and 1 base at J, with 13 bases between the two ends. Germline V gene sequence: CDR1 LGHDT, CDR2 YNNKEL (reference sequence). On this clone itself: Antigen: not known.

This sequence joins TRBV3-1 (or the pseudogene TRBV3-2) and TRBJ1-1; D is possibly TRBD1 (6 bases). This receptor was identified in an adult in good health. The sequencing used peripheral blood, collected on day 0 of AZD1222 vaccination. The DNA of the CDR3 is TGTGCCAGCAGCCCTCTGGGGGCAGGGAACACTGAAGCTTTCTTT. It encodes CASSPLGAGNTEAFF.